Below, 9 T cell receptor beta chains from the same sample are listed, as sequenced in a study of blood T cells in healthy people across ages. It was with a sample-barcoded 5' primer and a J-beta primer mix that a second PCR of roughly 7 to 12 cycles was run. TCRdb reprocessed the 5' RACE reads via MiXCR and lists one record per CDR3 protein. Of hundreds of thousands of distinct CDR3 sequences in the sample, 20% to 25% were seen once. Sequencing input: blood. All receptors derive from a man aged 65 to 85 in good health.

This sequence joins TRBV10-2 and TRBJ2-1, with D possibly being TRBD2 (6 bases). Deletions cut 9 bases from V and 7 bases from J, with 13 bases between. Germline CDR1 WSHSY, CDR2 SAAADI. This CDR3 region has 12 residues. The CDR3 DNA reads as TGCGCCAGGGTAGCTAGCGCGAATGAGCAGTTCTTC. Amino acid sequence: CARVASANEQFF.

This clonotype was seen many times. The CDR3 reads CASSPRTGFSRTNEKLFF. DNA for the CDR3: TGTGCCAGCTCACCTAGGACAGGGTTCTCCAGAACTAATGAAAAACTGTTTTTT. The chain carries TRBV18 and TRBJ1-4; TRBD1 matches 8 bases. Germline CDR1 reads KGHSH; CDR2 reads LQKENI. The junction had 10 bases not matched to a gene; V was cut back by 3 bases and J by 1 base. This CDR3 is 18 amino acids long.

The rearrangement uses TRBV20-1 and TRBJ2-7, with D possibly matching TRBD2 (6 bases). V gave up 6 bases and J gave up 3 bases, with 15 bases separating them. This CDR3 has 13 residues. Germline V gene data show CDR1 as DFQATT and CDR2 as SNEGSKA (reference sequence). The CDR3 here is CSAGGSGDYEQYF. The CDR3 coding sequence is TGCAGTGCCGGGGGTAGCGGAGACTACGAGCAGTACTTC.

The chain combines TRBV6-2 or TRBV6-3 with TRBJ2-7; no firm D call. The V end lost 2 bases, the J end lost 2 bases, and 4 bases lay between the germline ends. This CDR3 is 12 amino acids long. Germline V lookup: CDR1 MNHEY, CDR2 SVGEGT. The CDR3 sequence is CASSYKAYEQYF. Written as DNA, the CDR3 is TGTGCCAGCAGTTACAAGGCCTACGAGCAGTACTTC.

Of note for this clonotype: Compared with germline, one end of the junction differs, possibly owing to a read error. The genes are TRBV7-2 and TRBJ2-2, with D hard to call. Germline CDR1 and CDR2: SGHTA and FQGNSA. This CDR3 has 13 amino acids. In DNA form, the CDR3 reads TGTGTCAGCAAGCTGGAAGCCACCGGGGAGCTGTTTTTT. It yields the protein CVSKLEATGELFF. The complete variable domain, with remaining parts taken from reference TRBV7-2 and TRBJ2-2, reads GAGVSQSPSNKVTEKGKDVELRCDPISGHTALYWYRQSLGQGLEFLIYFQGNSAPDKSGLPSDRFSAERTGGSVSTLTIQRTQQEDSAVYLCVSKLEATGELFFGEGSRLTVL.

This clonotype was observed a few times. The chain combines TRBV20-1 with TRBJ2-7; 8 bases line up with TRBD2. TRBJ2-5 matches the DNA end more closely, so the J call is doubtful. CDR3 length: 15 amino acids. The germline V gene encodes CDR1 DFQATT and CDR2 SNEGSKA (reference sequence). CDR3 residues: CSARTPTAGDETQYF. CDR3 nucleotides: TGCAGTGCTAGAACCCCGACAGCGGGAGATGAGACCCAGTACTTC.

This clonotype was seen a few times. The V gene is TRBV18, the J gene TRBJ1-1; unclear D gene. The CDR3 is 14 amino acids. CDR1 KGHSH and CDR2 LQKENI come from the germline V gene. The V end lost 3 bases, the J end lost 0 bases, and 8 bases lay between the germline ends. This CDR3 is CASSPGLMNTEAFF. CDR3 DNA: TGTGCCAGCTCACCTGGGCTAATGAACACTGAAGCTTTCTTT.

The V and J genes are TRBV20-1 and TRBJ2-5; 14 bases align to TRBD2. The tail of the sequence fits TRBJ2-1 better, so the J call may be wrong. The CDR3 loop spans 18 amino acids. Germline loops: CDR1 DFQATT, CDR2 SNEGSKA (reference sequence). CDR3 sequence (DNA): TGCAGTGCTAGGGCGGTGACTAGCGGGAGGGCCTGGGGGAATGAGCAGTTCTTC. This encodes CSARAVTSGRAWGNEQFF.

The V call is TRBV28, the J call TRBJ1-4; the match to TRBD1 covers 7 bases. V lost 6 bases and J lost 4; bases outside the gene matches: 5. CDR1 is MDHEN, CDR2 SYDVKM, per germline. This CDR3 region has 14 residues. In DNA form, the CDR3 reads TGTGCCAGCAGCCCAGGGGGGCGTAATGAAAAACTGTTTTTT. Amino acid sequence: CASSPGGRNEKLFF. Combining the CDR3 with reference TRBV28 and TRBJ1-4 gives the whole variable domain DVKVTQSSRYLVKRTGEKVFLECVQDMDHENMFWYRQDPGLGLRLIYFSYDVKMKEKGDIPEGYSVSREKKERFSLILESASTNQTSMYLCASSPGGRNEKLFFGSGTQLSVL.